The 9 T cell receptor beta chains reported below all come from one sample, sequenced in a study of CD8 T cells in Susac syndrome (dated by TCRdb to the late 2010s). Libraries were constructed by the immunoSEQ multiplex PCR assay. RNA was extracted using the RNeasy kit, and roughly 0.45 to 1 microgram was reverse transcribed with random hexamers. TCRdb reanalyzed the raw reads on its own, using fastp at Q25 for trimming and MiXCR for clone calling, and kept in-frame beta chains. Here each entry gathers all rows of one CDR3 protein and keeps the most common genes and DNA. In all, the sample holds some 400,000 distinct CDR3 sequences, and approximately 89% of those were seen once. The ten largest clones take up under 0.15% of the sample. The sample was CD8+ T cells from PBMCs. Receptors originate from a human donor with multiple sclerosis.

This chain links TRBV14 with TRBJ1-1; D is ambiguous. The CDR3 consists of 12 residues. Trimming removed 4 bases from V and 7 bases from J, with 10 bases in between. From germline, CDR1 is SGHDN and CDR2 FVKESK. The CDR3: CASSPEGYEAFF. For the CDR3, the DNA is TGTGCCAGCAGCCCGGAGGGTTATGAAGCTTTCTTT.

V is TRBV6-1 and J is TRBJ1-4, with D hard to call. Germline V CDR1 and CDR2: MNHNS, SASEGT. The CDR3 contains 18 residues. Trimming pared 1 base from V and 0 bases from J, leaving 15 bases between. CDR3 in amino acids: CASSEDLLELATNEKLFF. The CDR3 nucleotides are TGTGCCAGCAGTGAAGACCTTTTGGAGTTAGCAACTAATGAAAAACTGTTTTTT.

The gene calls are TRBV2 and TRBJ2-2, with D unresolved. Germline CDR1 reads SNHLY; CDR2 reads FYNNEI. The CDR3 spans 14 residues. Trimming left V 4 bases short and J 1 base short, with 7 bases between. CDR3 loop: CASSVRQNTGELFF. The CDR3 DNA reads TGTGCCAGCAGTGTACGGCAGAACACCGGGGAGCTGTTTTTT.

The DNA of the CDR3 is TGCGCCAGCAGTCCCTCTCCTGACAGGGGGGATGGCTACACCTTC. Its translation is CASSPSPDRGDGYTF. The rearrangement joins TRBV10-2 to TRBJ1-2, with TRBD1 identical over 9 bases. From germline, CDR1 is WSHSY and CDR2 SAAADI. The V segment lost 5 bases and the J segment 6 bases; nucleotides outside the gene matches: 10. The CDR3 spans 15 residues.

This clonotype was observed a few times. This chain joins TRBV27 and TRBJ2-5; D is uncertain. The ends were cut back, 1 base at V and 2 bases at J, with 11 bases in the middle. CDR3 length equals 15 residues. Germline CDR1 and CDR2: MNHEY and SMNVEV (reference sequence). CDR3 nucleotides: TGTGCCAGCAGTTTATTGTCTGGGCTACAAGAGACCCAGTACTTC. This gives the protein CASSLLSGLQETQYF.

The chain has TRBV2 and TRBJ2-1; the D gene could be TRBD1 or TRBD2 (5 bases each). The CDR3 spans 15 residues. V lost 3 bases and J 7 bases, leaving 16 bases between the germline ends. Germline V gene lookup returns CDR1 SNHLY and CDR2 FYNNEI. The CDR3 nucleotides read TGTGCCAGCAGTGACGAGGGGATATTCTTGAATGAGCAGTTCTTC. It yields the protein CASSDEGIFLNEQFF. Full variable domain (missing parts from reference TRBV2 and TRBJ2-1): EPEVTQTPSHQVTQMGQEVILRCVPISNHLYFYWYRQILGQKVEFLVSFYNNEISEKSEIFDDQFSVERPDGSNFTLKIRSTKLEDSAMYFCASSDEGIFLNEQFFGPGTRLTVL.

The V call is TRBV25-1, the J call TRBJ2-7; D remains unclear. V was cut by 4 bases and J by 2 bases, with 12 bases left in between. This CDR3 contains 14 residues. CDR1 is MGHDK and CDR2 is SYGVNS in the germline V gene. CDR3 sequence reads: CASSGSERPYEQYF. CDR3 DNA: TGTGCCAGCAGTGGGTCAGAGCGACCCTACGAGCAGTACTTC.

This chain links TRBV29-1 with TRBJ1-2, with 7 nucleotides matching TRBD1. V dropped 5 bases and J dropped 4; count of bases not matched to a gene: 10. The CDR3 runs to 14 residues. Germline CDR1 SQVTM, CDR2 ANQGSEA. CDR3 region: CSVPSRQGLYGYTF. The CDR3 nucleotides are TGCAGCGTTCCCTCAAGACAGGGTCTCTATGGCTACACCTTC.

The chain couples TRBV23-1 to TRBJ1-1; D gene uncertain. TRBV23-1 is an open reading frame whose function is uncertain. CDR3 size: 17 residues. V shed 5 bases and J shed 3 bases, with 22 bases lying between them. The CDR3, as DNA: TGCGCCAGCAGTGCCTTAATAACGGTAGCGAGGGACACTGAAGCTTTCTTT. It codes for CASSALITVARDTEAFF.